Below, one TCR beta chain is given with its context. The target antigen is unknown. In germline, CDR1 is MNHEY, CDR2 SMNVEV (reference sequence). Trimming pared 4 bases from V and 0 bases from J, leaving 9 bases between. The CDR3 contains 14 residues. Researchers attached unique molecular identifiers to individual cDNA molecules. MiXCR, run by TCRdb on the 5' RACE reads, gives a single entry per CDR3 protein. This table has 59,000 or so distinct CDR3 sequences, approximately 12% appearing once. This sample is drawn from a study of early T cells in non-severe SARS-CoV-2 infection. Study in general: RNA in bulk from unsorted whole blood was sequenced, and chains were unpaired.

General study findings and limits: There was a bias toward anti-spike CD8 responses in VDJdb matching, which missed private and CD4 specificities.

The starting material was whole blood, obtained at baseline. The gene calls are TRBV27 and TRBJ1-1, with a tentative D call TRBD1 (6 bases). The sequence was collected from an adult who was a healthcare worker with PCR-confirmed SARS-CoV-2 infection or an uninfected control (not recorded which). In DNA form, the CDR3 reads TGTGCCAGCAGTTCGACAGGCCTGAACACTGAAGCTTTCTTT. Its translation: CASSSTGLNTEAFF.